A single sample is the source of the 31 T cell receptor beta chains below, sequenced in a study of T cell repertoires in cytomegalovirus infection. TCRdb independently ran MiXCR on the reads; one entry per CDR3 protein. The repertoire holds about 830,000 distinct CDR3 sequences, with approximately 32% as singletons. These receptors have no known antigen. The sample was cultured CD8+ T cells from PBMCs, taken from culture after CMV antigen stimulation. The origin of the receptors is a human donor in good health (CMV status not recorded). Some clones in this sample may be carry-over from other donors' samples.

To note about this clonotype: This may stem from a read error, because a much larger clone lies one nucleotide away. The J gene is TRBJ2-3, the V gene TRBV12-3 or TRBV12-4; 13 positions match TRBD2. CDR3 length equals 15 residues. The CDR3 nucleotides read TGTGTCAGCAGTGGACTAGCGGGGGACACAGATACGCAGTATTTT. Amino acids: CVSSGLAGDTDTQYF.

This rearrangement joins TRBV29-1 to TRBJ1-4, with no clear D. This CDR3 comprises 14 residues. Germline V gives CDR1 SQVTM, CDR2 ANQGSEA. The V end lost 2 bases, the J end lost 8 bases, and 15 bases lay between the germline ends. CDR3 in amino acids: CSVERVLPSEKLFF. The CDR3 nucleotides read TGCAGCGTTGAAAGGGTGTTACCTTCGGAAAAACTGTTTTTT.

Only a few counts were recorded for this clonotype. The chain uses TRBV6-2 or TRBV6-3 and TRBJ2-4; D gene uncertain. The CDR3 contains 11 residues. From germline, CDR1 is MNHEY and CDR2 SVGEGT. V gave up 8 bases and J gave up 6 bases, with 8 bases separating them. DNA for the CDR3: TGTGCCAGCGGAACGGGAAACATTCAGTACTTC. Residues: CASGTGNIQYF.

This clonotype was seen many times. For the CDR3, the DNA is TGTGCCAGCAGTGCTGGGGCCAACGTCCTGACTTTC. Its translation: CASSAGANVLTF. The chain combines TRBV5-6 with TRBJ2-6; D gene uncertain. Germline CDR1 reads SGHDT; CDR2 reads YYEEEE. The CDR3 length is 12 residues. The V end was cut by 5 bases, the J end by 2 bases, with 2 bases between.

This chain's CDR3 is CASSPSVAGGDEQFF. The CDR3, as DNA: TGTGCCAGCAGTCCCTCGGTAGCGGGGGGCGATGAGCAGTTCTTC. The chain carries TRBV28 and TRBJ2-1, with 10 bases that match TRBD2. The CDR3 is 15 residues long. Per germline, CDR1 MDHEN and CDR2 SYDVKM. The J segment lost 8 bases and the V segment lost 5 bases, leaving 9 bases of the junction unmatched.

This clonotype was recorded once. This CDR3 is CASSPAGQMTGSYNSPLHF. CDR3 nucleotides: TGTGCCAGCAGCCCCGCCGGACAGATGACTGGCTCCTATAATTCACCCCTCCACTTT. V gene TRBV7-9 combines with J gene TRBJ1-6; D possibly corresponds to TRBD1 (6 bases). The CDR3 contains 19 residues. From germline, CDR1 is SEHNR and CDR2 FQNEAQ (reference sequence). V shed 5 bases and J shed 0 bases, with 20 bases lying between them.

This clonotype was seen many times. The chain joins TRBV6-1 to TRBJ2-5; maybe TRBD2 (5 bases). Trimming removed 8 bases from V and 2 bases from J, with 15 bases in between. Germline CDR1 is MNHNS and CDR2 is SASEGT. The CDR3 totals 14 residues. The CDR3 DNA reads TGTGCCAGCTACCCATGGACGGGACAAGAGACCCAGTACTTC. Its translation: CASYPWTGQETQYF.

This chain uses TRBV6-5 with TRBJ1-4, with TRBD1 identical over 7 bases. CDR1 is MNHEY, CDR2 SVGAGI, per germline. The CDR3 totals 19 residues. After removal of 6 bases from V and 0 bases from J, the junction contained 16 bases not matched to a gene. The CDR3 DNA reads as TGTGCCAGCAGATCACCCCTAACAGGGGATGAGTCAACTAATGAAAAACTGTTTTTT. This translates into CASRSPLTGDESTNEKLFF.

This sequence joins TRBV6-5 and TRBJ1-3, with D unresolved. With 0 bases removed from V and 1 base from J, the gap between germline ends came to 7 bases. The length of the CDR3 is 15 residues. The germline V gene has CDR1 MNHEY and CDR2 SVGAGI. The CDR3 nucleotides are TGTGCCAGCAGTTACTCGTCTTTTTCTGGAAACACCATATATTTT. Its translation is CASSYSSFSGNTIYF.

The J gene is TRBJ2-2, the V gene TRBV15, with a possible D match to TRBD2 (5 bases). Trimming left V 7 bases short and J 6 bases short, with 15 bases between. From germline, CDR1 is LNHNV and CDR2 YYDKDF (reference sequence). The CDR3 is 14 amino acids. The CDR3 protein is CATTTRVEAGELFF. The DNA of the CDR3 is TGTGCCACCACCACGAGGGTCGAGGCCGGGGAGCTGTTTTTT.

This rearrangement joins TRBV4-2 to TRBJ2-5; 8 nucleotides align to TRBD2. The V segment lost 3 bases and the J segment 2 bases; nucleotides outside the gene matches: 14. The germline V gene encodes CDR1 LGHNA and CDR2 YNFKEQ. This CDR3 has 18 amino acids. The CDR3 DNA reads as TGTGCCAGCAGCCAGGAGTGGGGGACTAGAGGGGGGCAAGAGACCCAGTACTTC. It specifies CASSQEWGTRGGQETQYF.

The genes are TRBV5-1 and TRBJ1-1, with D possibly TRBD1 on 6 matching bases. Germline CDR1 and CDR2: SGHRS and YFSETQ. The CDR3 covers 14 residues. V shed 6 bases and J shed 0 bases, with 12 bases lying between them. The CDR3 protein is CASTNTGMNTEAFF. The CDR3 DNA is TGCGCCAGCACTAATACAGGGATGAACACTGAAGCTTTCTTT. Variable domain in full (rest from reference TRBV5-1 and TRBJ1-1): KAGVTQTPRYLIKTRGQQVTLSCSPISGHRSVSWYQQTPGQGLQFLFEYFSETQRNKGNFPGRFSGRQFSNSRSEMNVSTLELGDSALYLCASTNTGMNTEAFFGQGTRLTVV.

This clonotype was counted at least ten times. The CDR3 coding sequence is TGTGCTAGTGGTTTAGGCACTGAAGCTTTCTTT. Protein sequence: CASGLGTEAFF. The chain carries TRBV12-5 and TRBJ1-1; the D is unclear. CDR1 is LGHNT, CDR2 FRNRAP, per germline. The length of the CDR3 is 11 residues. V gave up 3 bases and J gave up 4 bases, with 3 bases separating them. Full variable domain (outside the CDR3, taken from reference TRBV12-5 and TRBJ1-1): DARVTQTPRHKVTEMGQEVTMRCQPILGHNTVFWYRQTMMQGLELLAYFRNRAPLDDSGMPKDRFSAEMPDATLATLKIQPSEPRDSAVYFCASGLGTEAFFGQGTRLTVV.

V is TRBV5-1 and J is TRBJ1-1; TRBD1 might be the D (5 bases). Germline CDR1 is SGHRS and CDR2 is YFSETQ. Between the trimmed V and J ends, which lost 2 bases and 1 base, there was a span of 12 bases. The CDR3 is 15 amino acids. Here the CDR3 reads CASSFGALGNTEAFF. The DNA of the CDR3 is TGCGCCAGCAGCTTCGGGGCATTGGGGAACACTGAAGCTTTCTTT.

The rearrangement links TRBV6-2 or TRBV6-3 to TRBJ1-5; perhaps TRBD1 as D (6 bases). V was clipped by 8 bases and J by 4 bases, with 27 bases between them. Germline V lookup: CDR1 MNHEY, CDR2 SVGEGT. There are 18 residues in the CDR3. CDR3 loop: CASLLRVDIPQGNQPQHF. CDR3 nucleotide sequence: TGTGCCAGCCTATTACGTGTGGACATTCCTCAGGGGAATCAGCCCCAGCATTTT.

This clonotype showed up just a few times. This chain joins TRBV4-1 and TRBJ2-1, with 7 nucleotides matching TRBD2. CDR1 and CDR2 from the germline V gene are MGHRA and YSYEKL. This CDR3 has 21 residues. V shed 3 bases, J shed 0 bases, and the junction held 20 bases outside the gene matches. CDR3 DNA: TGCGCCAGCAGCCATCCCCCCGGTTTGGGTCCTGGGGGGGGCTCCTACAATGAGCAGTTCTTC. Residues: CASSHPPGLGPGGGSYNEQFF.

This clonotype has just a few counts. The chain recombines TRBV5-5 with TRBJ2-3; D not resolved. The V and J ends lost 1 base and 2 bases respectively, with 17 bases between them. Germline V CDR1 and CDR2: SGHKS, YYEKEE (reference sequence). The length of the CDR3 is 17 residues. This CDR3 reads CASSLIVAFGYTDTQYF. The CDR3 nucleotides read TGTGCCAGCAGCTTGATCGTCGCCTTTGGCTACACAGATACGCAGTATTTT.

This clonotype was seen many times. The rearrangement links TRBV27 to TRBJ1-5; D is unclear. The ends were cut back, 3 bases at V and 3 bases at J, with 3 bases in the middle. Germline V CDR1 and CDR2: MNHEY, SMNVEV (reference sequence). The CDR3 extends over 12 amino acids. CDR3 loop: CASSFTNQPQHF. In DNA, the CDR3 is TGTGCCAGCAGTTTCACCAATCAGCCCCAGCATTTT.

This clonotype has more than one count but fewer than ten. The gene calls are TRBV19 and TRBJ2-7; D unclear. Trimming removed 5 bases from V and 5 bases from J, with 10 bases in between. The germline V gene encodes CDR1 LNHDA and CDR2 SQIVND (reference sequence). The CDR3 contains 12 residues. The CDR3 reads CASSASFDEQYF. The CDR3 region has the DNA TGTGCCAGTAGTGCTAGTTTCGACGAGCAGTACTTC.

This chain links TRBV10-3 with TRBJ1-2; D gene unclear. Trimming stripped 2 bases from V and 4 bases from J, with 11 bases between. Looked up from germline, CDR1 is ENHRY and CDR2 is SYGVKD. This CDR3 has 14 residues. CDR3 sequence: CAISEEGAIYGYTF. CDR3 in DNA: TGTGCCATCAGTGAGGAGGGAGCCATCTATGGCTACACCTTC.

Details on this clonotype: The junction departs from the called germline gene at one end, perhaps through a read error. The gene calls are TRBV7-2 and TRBJ1-4; D uncertain. This CDR3 has 13 amino acids. Germline CDR1 reads SGHTA; CDR2 reads FQGNSA. The CDR3 sequence is CANSQSWEEKLFF. Written as DNA, the CDR3 is TGTGCCAACAGCCAAAGTTGGGAGGAAAAACTGTTTTTT.

The chain uses TRBV6-4 and TRBJ1-2; D uncertain. The CDR3 spans 14 residues. V lost 0 bases and J 4 bases, leaving 9 bases between the germline ends. In germline, CDR1 is MRHNA, CDR2 SNTAGT. The CDR3 is CASSDSRTPYGYTF. CDR3 bases: TGTGCCAGCAGTGACTCGAGGACGCCCTATGGCTACACCTTC.

V and J are TRBV5-1 and TRBJ1-4; tentative D call: TRBD1 (6 bases). This CDR3 has 14 residues. Between the trimmed V and J ends, which lost 4 bases and 2 bases, there was a span of 9 bases. Per germline, CDR1 SGHRS and CDR2 YFSETQ. Here the CDR3 reads CASSERGTNEKLFF. CDR3 coding DNA: TGCGCCAGCAGCGAAAGGGGGACTAATGAAAAACTGTTTTTT.

This clonotype showed up just a few times. The chain is built from TRBV12-3 or TRBV12-4 and TRBJ2-1; 7 nucleotides agree with TRBD2. The CDR3 covers 14 residues. J was trimmed by 8 bases and V by 6 bases; bases with no gene match: 10. The CDR3 nucleotides are TGTGCCAGCAGGTTTTTCGGGGGGAGGGATGAGCAGTTCTTC. Translating gives CASRFFGGRDEQFF.

At least ten counts were recorded for this clonotype. This chain uses TRBV7-2 with TRBJ1-2; D remains unclear. Trimming removed 6 bases from V and 8 bases from J, with 16 bases in between. Germline V gene data show CDR1 as SGHTA and CDR2 as FQGNSA. CDR3 length equals 13 residues. CDR3 in amino acids: CASSSRGNGGYTF. In DNA form, the CDR3 reads TGTGCCAGCAGTTCGAGAGGAAACGGGGGCTACACCTTC.

The chain joins TRBV4-3 to TRBJ1-3; possible D gene TRBD1, 6 bases. Germline V lookup: CDR1 LGHNA, CDR2 YSLEER. The CDR3 is made up of 15 amino acids. V was shortened by 2 bases and J by 4 bases, with 12 bases between the two germline ends. Written as DNA, the CDR3 is TGCGCCAGCAGCCAAACGACAGGCTCCGGAAACACCATATATTTT. Encoded protein: CASSQTTGSGNTIYF.

The rearrangement uses TRBV4-1 and TRBJ1-4, with TRBD1 matching 7 bases. This CDR3 has 15 amino acids. J lost 8 bases, V lost 0 bases, and 6 bases had no gene match. Germline CDR1 MGHRA, CDR2 YSYEKL. CDR3 protein: CASSQEIRGLEKLFF. The CDR3 nucleotides are TGCGCCAGCAGCCAAGAAATAAGGGGGCTCGAAAAACTGTTTTTT.

The J gene is TRBJ2-3, the V gene TRBV5-4; D may be TRBD1 (6 bases). Germline V CDR1 and CDR2: SGHNT, YYREEE (reference sequence). V was pared by 5 bases and J by 1 base, with 11 bases between. The CDR3 has 14 residues. CDR3 DNA sequence: TGTGCCAGCAGGATACAGGGATGCACAGATACGCAGTATTTT. It translates to CASRIQGCTDTQYF.

In this sample, this clonotype turned up a few times. J is TRBJ1-6 and V is TRBV4-2; D may be TRBD1 (5 bases). The CDR3 loop spans 16 amino acids. Trimming took off 0 bases at V and 3 bases at J, with 9 bases between the two ends. Looked up from germline, CDR1 is LGHNA and CDR2 is YNFKEQ. Written as DNA, the CDR3 is TGTGCCAGCAGCCAAGACCGACAGAACTATAATTCACCCCTCCACTTT. Protein: CASSQDRQNYNSPLHF.

The table lists this clonotype with a few counts. V and J are TRBV12-3 or TRBV12-4 and TRBJ2-1, with 7 bases aligning to TRBD2. The CDR3 runs to 15 residues. The V gene end was trimmed by 5 bases and the J gene end by 0 bases; junction bases not matched to a gene: 4. The CDR3 DNA is TGTGCCAGCAGTCCAAGCGGGGTCTCCTACAATGAGCAGTTCTTC. Translation: CASSPSGVSYNEQFF.

This clonotype was counted only a few times. The CDR3 coding sequence is TGTGCTAGTGGTTTTCGGCCGCGACGGAGGAGGGAAGATGGCTACACCTTC. Amino acids: CASGFRPRRRREDGYTF. This chain connects TRBV12-5 to TRBJ1-2; no clear D. The CDR3 extends over 17 amino acids. Germline V gives CDR1 LGHNT, CDR2 FRNRAP. Trimming cost V 3 bases and J 6 bases, with 23 bases left between them.